The present TCR beta chain was sequenced within a study of beta chain features in type 1 diabetes. Study summary: Cells sorted and examined across all samples totaled approximately 110 million. Study results and caveats: There was a moderate but significant shortening of TCRB CDR3s in all four CD4+ subsets of Type 1 diabetes patients. VDJ junctions from patients with type 1 diabetes contained fewer insertions and more deletions. In comparison with healthy donors, patients had naive, central memory and Treg TCRB repertoires that appeared more similar.

The investigators reverse transcribed all of the isolated RNA, so they sequenced expressed TCRB transcripts. Here immunoSEQ multiplex PCR was the method, and the copy in TCRdb shows in-frame clones only, minus some. The data hold more than 250,000 clones, with approximately 16% observed a single time. The V and J ends lost 3 bases and 2 bases, in that order; junction bases with no gene match: 11. This CDR3 contains 17 residues. The germline V gene encodes CDR1 KGHSH and CDR2 LQKENI. Populations isolated by sorting all had purity greater than 95%. A note on this clone: The target antigen is unknown.

This clonotype was sampled from a man aged 18 to 30 with type 1 diabetes. The chain couples TRBV18 to TRBJ2-5, with 8 positions matching TRBD1. Material for sequencing was naive CD4+ T cells from blood. This CDR3 reads CASSPRPPTGEQETQYF. CDR3 bases: TGTGCCAGCTCACCCCGCCCCCCGACAGGGGAACAAGAGACCCAGTACTTC.